The entry below describes one TCR beta chain. From germline, CDR1 is LNHNV and CDR2 YYDKDF (reference sequence). V trimming: 6 bases; J trimming: 1 base; junction bases outside the gene matches: 4. The CDR3 covers 16 residues. Repertoires were generated with immunoSEQ multiplex PCR, while TCRdb's copy carries only in-frame clones and drops some. The sample shows 40,000 to 60,000 clones, 90% to 95% of them seen only once. This sample is part of a study of T cell changes during pregnancy in multiple sclerosis. This TCR was recovered from a female donor with multiple sclerosis, enrolled in a pregnancy study. Sequenced material: CD8+ T cells from peripheral blood mononuclear cells, taken after pregnancy. The chain employs TRBV15 and TRBJ2-1; 12 bases agree with TRBD2. CDR3 sequence: CATSLAGGLSYNEQFF. The CDR3 DNA reads as TGTGCCACCAGTCTAGCGGGGGGGCTTTCCTACAATGAGCAGTTCTTC.